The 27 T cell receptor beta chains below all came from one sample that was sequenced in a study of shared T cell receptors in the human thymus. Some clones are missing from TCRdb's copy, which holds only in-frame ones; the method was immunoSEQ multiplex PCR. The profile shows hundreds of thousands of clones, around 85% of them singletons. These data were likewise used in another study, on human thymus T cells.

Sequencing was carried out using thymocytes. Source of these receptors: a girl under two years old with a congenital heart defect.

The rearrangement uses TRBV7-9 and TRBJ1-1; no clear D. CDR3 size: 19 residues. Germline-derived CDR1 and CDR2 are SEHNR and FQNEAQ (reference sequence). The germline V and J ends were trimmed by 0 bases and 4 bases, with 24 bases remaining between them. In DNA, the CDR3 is TGTGCCAGCAGCTTAGCTTACTCTCGTGCGGGTGAAGGAAGCACTGAAGCTTTCTTT. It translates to CASSLAYSRAGEGSTEAFF.

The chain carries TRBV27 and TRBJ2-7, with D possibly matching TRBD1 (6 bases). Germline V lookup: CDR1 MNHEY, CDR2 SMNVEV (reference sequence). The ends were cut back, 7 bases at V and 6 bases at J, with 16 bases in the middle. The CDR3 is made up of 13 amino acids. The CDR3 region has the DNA TGTGCCAGCACCCTGGCAGGGGCAGGCGAGCAGTACTTC. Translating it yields CASTLAGAGEQYF.

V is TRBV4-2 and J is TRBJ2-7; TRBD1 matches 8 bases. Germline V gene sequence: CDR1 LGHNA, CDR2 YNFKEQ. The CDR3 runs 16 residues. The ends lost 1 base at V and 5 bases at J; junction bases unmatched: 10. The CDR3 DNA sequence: TGTGCCAGCAGCCAAGTCTACGGACAGGGTTTCGACGAGCAGTACTTC. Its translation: CASSQVYGQGFDEQYF.

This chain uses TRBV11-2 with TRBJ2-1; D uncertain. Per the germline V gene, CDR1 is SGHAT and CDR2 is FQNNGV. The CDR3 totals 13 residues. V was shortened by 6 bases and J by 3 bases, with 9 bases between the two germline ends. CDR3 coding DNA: TGTGCCAGCAGGCGCCGTGTCTACAATGAGCAGTTCTTC. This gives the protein CASRRRVYNEQFF.

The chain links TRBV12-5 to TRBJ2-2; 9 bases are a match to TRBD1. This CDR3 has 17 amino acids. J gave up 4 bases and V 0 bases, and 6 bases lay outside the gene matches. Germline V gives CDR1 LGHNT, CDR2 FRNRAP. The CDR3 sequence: CASGLVQGARGTGELFF. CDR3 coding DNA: TGTGCTAGTGGTTTGGTACAGGGGGCGCGGGGCACCGGGGAGCTGTTTTTT.

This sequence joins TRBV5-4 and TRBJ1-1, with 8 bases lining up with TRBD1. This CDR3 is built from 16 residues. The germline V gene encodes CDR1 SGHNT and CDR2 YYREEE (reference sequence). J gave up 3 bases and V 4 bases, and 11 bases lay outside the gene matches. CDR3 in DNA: TGTGCCAGCAGCCAACACCGGGACAGGTTGGACACTGAAGCTTTCTTT. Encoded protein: CASSQHRDRLDTEAFF.

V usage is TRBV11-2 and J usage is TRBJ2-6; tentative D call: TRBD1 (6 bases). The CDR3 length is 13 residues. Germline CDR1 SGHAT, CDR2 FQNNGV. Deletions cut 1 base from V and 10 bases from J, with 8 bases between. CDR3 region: CASSLVTGNVLTF. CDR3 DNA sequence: TGTGCCAGCAGCTTAGTAACAGGGAACGTCCTGACTTTC.

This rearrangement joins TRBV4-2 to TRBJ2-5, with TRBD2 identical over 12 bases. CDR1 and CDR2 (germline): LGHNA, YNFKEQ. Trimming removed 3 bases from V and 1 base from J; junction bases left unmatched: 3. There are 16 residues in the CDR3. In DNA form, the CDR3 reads TGTGCCAGCAGCCACACACTAGCGGGGGGCCAAGAGACCCAGTACTTC. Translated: CASSHTLAGGQETQYF.

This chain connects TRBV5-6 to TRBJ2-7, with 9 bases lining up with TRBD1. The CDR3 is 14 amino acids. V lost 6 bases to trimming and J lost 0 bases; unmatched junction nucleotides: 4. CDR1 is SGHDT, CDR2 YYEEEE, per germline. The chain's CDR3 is CASTRTGASYEQYF. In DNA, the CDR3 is TGTGCCAGCACCCGGACAGGGGCCTCCTACGAGCAGTACTTC.

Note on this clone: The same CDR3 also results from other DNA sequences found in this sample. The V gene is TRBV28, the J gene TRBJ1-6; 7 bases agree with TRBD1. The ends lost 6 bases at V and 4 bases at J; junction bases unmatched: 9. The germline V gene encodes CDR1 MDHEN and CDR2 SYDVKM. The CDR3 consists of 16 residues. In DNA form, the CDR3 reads TGTGCCAGCAGCCTAAACCGGGACAGATATAATTCACCCCTCCACTTT. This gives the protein CASSLNRDRYNSPLHF. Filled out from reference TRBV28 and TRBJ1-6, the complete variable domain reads DVKVTQSSRYLVKRTGEKVFLECVQDMDHENMFWYRQDPGLGLRLIYFSYDVKMKEKGDIPEGYSVSREKKERFSLILESASTNQTSMYLCASSLNRDRYNSPLHFGNGTRLTVT.

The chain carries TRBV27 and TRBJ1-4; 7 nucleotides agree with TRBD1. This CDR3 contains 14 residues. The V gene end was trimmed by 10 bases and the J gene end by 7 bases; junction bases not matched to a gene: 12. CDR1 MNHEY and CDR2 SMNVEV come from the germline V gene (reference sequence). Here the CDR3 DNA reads TGTGCCACCGGAGAGGGGGCGATCGGTGAAAAACTGTTTTTT. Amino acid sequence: CATGEGAIGEKLFF.

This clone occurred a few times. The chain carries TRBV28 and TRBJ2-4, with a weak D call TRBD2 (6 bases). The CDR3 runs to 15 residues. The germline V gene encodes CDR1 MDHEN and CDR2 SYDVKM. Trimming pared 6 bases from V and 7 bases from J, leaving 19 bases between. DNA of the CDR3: TGTGCCAGCAGAAGAGACCTCAGGAGGGTGAACATTCAGTACTTC. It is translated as CASRRDLRRVNIQYF.

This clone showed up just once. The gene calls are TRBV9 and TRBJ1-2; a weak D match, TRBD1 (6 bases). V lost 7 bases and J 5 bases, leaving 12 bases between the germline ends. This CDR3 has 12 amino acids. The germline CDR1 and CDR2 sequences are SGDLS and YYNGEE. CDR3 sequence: CASGGGSYGYTF. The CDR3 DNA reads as TGTGCCAGCGGGGGGGGCAGTTATGGCTACACCTTC. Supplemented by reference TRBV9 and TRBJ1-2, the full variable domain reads DSGVTQTPKHLITATGQRVTLRCSPRSGDLSVYWYQQSLDQGLQFLIQYYNGEERAKGNILERFSAQQFPDLHSELNLSSLELGDSALYFCASGGGSYGYTFGSGTRLTVV.

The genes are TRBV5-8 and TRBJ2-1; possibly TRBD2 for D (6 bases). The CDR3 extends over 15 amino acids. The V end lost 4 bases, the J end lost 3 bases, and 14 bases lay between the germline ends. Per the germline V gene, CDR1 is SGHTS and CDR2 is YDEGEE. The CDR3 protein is CASSTGTRYYNEQFF. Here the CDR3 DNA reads TGTGCCAGCAGCACCGGGACTCGATACTACAATGAGCAGTTCTTC.

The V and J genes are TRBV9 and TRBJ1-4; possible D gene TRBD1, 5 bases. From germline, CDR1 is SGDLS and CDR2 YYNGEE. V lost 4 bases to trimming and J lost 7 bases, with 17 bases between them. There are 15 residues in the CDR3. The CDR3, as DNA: TGTGCCAGCAGCCCCTTAAGGGGAGGAGGTGAAAAACTGTTTTTT. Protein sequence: CASSPLRGGGEKLFF.

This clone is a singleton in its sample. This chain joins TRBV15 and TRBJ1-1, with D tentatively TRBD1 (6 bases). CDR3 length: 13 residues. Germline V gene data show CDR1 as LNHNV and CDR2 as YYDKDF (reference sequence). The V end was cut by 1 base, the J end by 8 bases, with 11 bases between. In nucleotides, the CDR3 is TGTGCCACCAGCAGAGTTGAAGGGGGAGAAGCTTTCTTT. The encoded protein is CATSRVEGGEAFF. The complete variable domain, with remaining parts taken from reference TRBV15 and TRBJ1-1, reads DAMVIQNPRYQVTQFGKPVTLSCSQTLNHNVMYWYQQKSSQAPKLLFHYYDKDFNNEADTPDNFQSRRPNTSFCFLDIRSPGLGDTAMYLCATSRVEGGEAFFGQGTRLTVV.

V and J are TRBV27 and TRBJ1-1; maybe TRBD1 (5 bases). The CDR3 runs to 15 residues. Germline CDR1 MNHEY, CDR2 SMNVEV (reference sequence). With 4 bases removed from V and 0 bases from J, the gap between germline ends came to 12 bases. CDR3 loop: CASSWGGPLNTEAFF. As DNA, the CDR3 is TGTGCCAGCAGTTGGGGGGGACCACTGAACACTGAAGCTTTCTTT.

The CDR3 here is CASTQGADTQYF. DNA of the CDR3: TGTGCCAGCACCCAGGGGGCGGATACGCAGTATTTT. The chain is built from TRBV6-1 and TRBJ2-3; 8 bases are a match to TRBD1. The CDR3 loop spans 12 amino acids. CDR1 and CDR2 (germline): MNHNS, SASEGT. Losses at the gene ends were 7 bases for V and 6 bases for J; bases not matched to a gene: 3.

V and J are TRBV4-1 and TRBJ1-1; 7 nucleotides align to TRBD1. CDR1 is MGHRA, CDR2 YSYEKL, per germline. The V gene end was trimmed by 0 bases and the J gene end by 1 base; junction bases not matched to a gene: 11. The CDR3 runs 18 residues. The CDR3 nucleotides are TGCGCCAGCAGCCAAGAAGAGGCGGGGACAGCGGAGAACACTGAAGCTTTCTTT. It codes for CASSQEEAGTAENTEAFF.

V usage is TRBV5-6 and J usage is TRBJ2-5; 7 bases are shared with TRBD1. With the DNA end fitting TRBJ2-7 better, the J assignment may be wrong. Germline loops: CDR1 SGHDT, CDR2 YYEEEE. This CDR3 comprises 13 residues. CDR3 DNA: TGTGCCAGCAGCTTGGGGACAGGATACGAGCAGTACTTC. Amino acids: CASSLGTGYEQYF.

The CDR3 DNA reads as TGTGCCAGCAGTTTCATAAGCCCCAGCCCCAGGGGATCTTGTCGGGGCTACACCTTC. It specifies CASSFISPSPRGSCRGYTF. The chain carries TRBV6-7 and TRBJ1-2, with D perhaps matching TRBD1 (6 bases). TRBV6-7 is recorded as an ORF, its role being uncertain. The CDR3 spans 19 residues. The V gene lost 4 bases and the J gene lost 8 bases, with 32 bases spanning the gap.

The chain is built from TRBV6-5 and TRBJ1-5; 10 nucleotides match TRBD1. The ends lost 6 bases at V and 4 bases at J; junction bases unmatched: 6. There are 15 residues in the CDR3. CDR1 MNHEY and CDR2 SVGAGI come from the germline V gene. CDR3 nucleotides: TGTGCCAGCAGCCACGGACAGGGGGAAAATCAGCCCCAGCATTTT. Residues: CASSHGQGENQPQHF.

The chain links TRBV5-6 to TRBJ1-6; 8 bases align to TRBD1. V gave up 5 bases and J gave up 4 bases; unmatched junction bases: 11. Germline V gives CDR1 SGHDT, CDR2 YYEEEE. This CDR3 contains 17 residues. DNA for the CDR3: TGTGCCAGCAGTAAACAAAGGACAGGGCCTTATAATTCACCCCTCCACTTT. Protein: CASSKQRTGPYNSPLHF.

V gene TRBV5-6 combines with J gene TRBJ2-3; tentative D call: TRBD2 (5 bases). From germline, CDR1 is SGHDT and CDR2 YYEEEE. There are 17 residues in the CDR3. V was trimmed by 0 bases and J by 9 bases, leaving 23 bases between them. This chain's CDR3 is CASSLGSRLTAKRTQYF. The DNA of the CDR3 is TGTGCCAGCAGCTTGGGGAGTCGTCTTACCGCCAAGCGGACGCAGTATTTT.

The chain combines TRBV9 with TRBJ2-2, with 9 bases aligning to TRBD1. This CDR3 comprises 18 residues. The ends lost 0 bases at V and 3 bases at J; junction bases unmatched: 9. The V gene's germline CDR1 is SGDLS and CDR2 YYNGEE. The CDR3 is CASSVAPHRDRDTGELFF. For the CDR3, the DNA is TGTGCCAGCAGCGTAGCGCCGCACCGGGACAGGGACACCGGGGAGCTGTTTTTT.

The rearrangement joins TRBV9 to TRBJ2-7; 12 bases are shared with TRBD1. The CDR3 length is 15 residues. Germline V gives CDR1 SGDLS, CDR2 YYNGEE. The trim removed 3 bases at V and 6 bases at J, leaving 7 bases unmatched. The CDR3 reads CASSAPGTGGCEQYF. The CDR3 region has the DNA TGTGCCAGCAGCGCCCCCGGGACAGGGGGCTGCGAGCAGTACTTC. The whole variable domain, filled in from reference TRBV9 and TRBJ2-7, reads DSGVTQTPKHLITATGQRVTLRCSPRSGDLSVYWYQQSLDQGLQFLIQYYNGEERAKGNILERFSAQQFPDLHSELNLSSLELGDSALYFCASSAPGTGGCEQYFGPGTRLTVT.

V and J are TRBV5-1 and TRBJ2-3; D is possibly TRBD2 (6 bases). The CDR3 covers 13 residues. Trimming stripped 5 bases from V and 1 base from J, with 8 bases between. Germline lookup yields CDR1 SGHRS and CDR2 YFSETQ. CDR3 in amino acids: CASRGLRTDTQYF. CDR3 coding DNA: TGCGCCAGCAGGGGACTTCGCACAGATACGCAGTATTTT.